The present TCR beta chain was sequenced within a study of vaccination and CD4 T cells after COVID-19. Study in general: Four females and six males made up the convalescents, with two Hispanic.

The sample's treatment: approximately nine-day PBMC culture with coronavirus spike peptide pools or control peptides (ViraFEST assay). The collection of CD4+ T cells from the unexposed donor took place before the COVID-19 pandemic (2011-2018). Peptide-pool expansion of antigen-specific T cells preceded TCR sequencing in ViraFEST. This CDR3 is built from 11 residues. Germline loops: CDR1 DFQATT, CDR2 SNEGSKA (reference sequence). The germline V and J ends were trimmed by 6 bases and 0 bases, with 3 bases remaining between them. With regard to this clonotype: Its antigen is as yet unknown.

With the Oncomine TCR Beta short-read assay, DNA from cultured CD4+ T cells was sequenced. TCRdb reanalysed the PCR reads using MiXCR and keeps one entry per CDR3 protein. The sample has nearly 5,500 distinct CDR3 sequences, about 62% seen once; the top ten hold more than 40%. This chain links TRBV20-1 with TRBJ1-3; D is unclear. The sample comprised CD4+ T cells from blood, cultured in vitro. The clonotype comes from a human donor in good health. CDR3 DNA: TGCAGTGCGTACTCTGGAAACACCATATATTTT. Translating it yields CSAYSGNTIYF.